What follows is one T cell receptor (beta chain) and its context. CDR3 size: 16 residues. V shed 0 bases and J 0 bases; nucleotides not matched to a gene: 5. From germline, CDR1 is SGHNT and CDR2 YYREEE (reference sequence). These data are taken from a study of T cell changes during pregnancy in multiple sclerosis. Libraries were prepared by immunoSEQ multiplex PCR; TCRdb keeps only in-frame clonotypes and omits some of them. The sample contains 60,000 to 65,000 clones, roughly 92% of which appear only once. The V call is TRBV5-4, the J call TRBJ2-5, with 7 bases identical to TRBD2. Here the sequenced sample was peripheral blood, taken in the second trimester of pregnancy. This receptor was identified in a female donor with multiple sclerosis, enrolled in a pregnancy study. DNA for the CDR3: TGTGCCAGCAGCTTGGAGGCTAGCGGTTACCAAGAGACCCAGTACTTC. It encodes CASSLEASGYQETQYF. The full variable domain, in which reference TRBV5-4 and TRBJ2-5 provide the parts outside the CDR3, is ETGVTQSPTHLIKTRGQQVTLRCSSQSGHNTVSWYQQALGQGPQFIFQYYREEENGRGNFPPRFSGLQFPNYSSELNVNALELDDSALYLCASSLEASGYQETQYFGPGTRLLVL.